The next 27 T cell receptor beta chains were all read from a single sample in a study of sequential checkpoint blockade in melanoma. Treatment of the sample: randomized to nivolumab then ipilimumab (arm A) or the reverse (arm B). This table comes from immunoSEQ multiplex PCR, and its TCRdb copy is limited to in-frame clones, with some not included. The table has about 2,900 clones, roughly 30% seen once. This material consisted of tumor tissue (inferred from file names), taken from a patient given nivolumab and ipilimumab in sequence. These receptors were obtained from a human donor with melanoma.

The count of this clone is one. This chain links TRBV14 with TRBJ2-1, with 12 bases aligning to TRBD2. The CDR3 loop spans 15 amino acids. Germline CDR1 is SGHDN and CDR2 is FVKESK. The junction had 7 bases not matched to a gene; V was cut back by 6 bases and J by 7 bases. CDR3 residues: CASSFRTSGRNEQFF. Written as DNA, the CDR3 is TGTGCCAGCAGTTTTCGTACTAGCGGGAGGAATGAGCAGTTCTTC.

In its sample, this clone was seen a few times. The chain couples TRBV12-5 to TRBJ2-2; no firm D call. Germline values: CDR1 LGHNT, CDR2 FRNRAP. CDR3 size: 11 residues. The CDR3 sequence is CATEETGELFF. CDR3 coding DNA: TGTGCCACAGAGGAGACCGGGGAGCTGTTTTTT.

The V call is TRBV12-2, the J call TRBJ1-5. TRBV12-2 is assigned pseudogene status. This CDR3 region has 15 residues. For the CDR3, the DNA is TGTGCCACCCGGAGGTGGGAGATCCCCAATCAGCCCCAGCATTTT. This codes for CATRRWEIPNQPQHF.

The CDR3 nucleotides read TGTGCCAGCAGTTCAGGGTGGGGGTCACGAGAGACCCAGTACTTC. Translated: CASSSGWGSRETQYF. V is TRBV27 and J is TRBJ2-5; either TRBD1 or TRBD2 may supply D (5 bases each). Trimming shortened V by 4 bases and J by 4 bases, and 16 bases separated the two germline ends. This CDR3 comprises 15 residues. The germline V gene has CDR1 MNHEY and CDR2 SMNVEV (reference sequence).

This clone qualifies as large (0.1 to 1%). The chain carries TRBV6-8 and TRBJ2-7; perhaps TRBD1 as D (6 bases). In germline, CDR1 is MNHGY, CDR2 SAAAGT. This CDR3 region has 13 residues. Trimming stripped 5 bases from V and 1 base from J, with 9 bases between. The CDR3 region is CASSDQGSYEQYV. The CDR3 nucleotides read TGTGCCAGCAGTGATCAGGGGTCCTACGAGCAGTACGTC.

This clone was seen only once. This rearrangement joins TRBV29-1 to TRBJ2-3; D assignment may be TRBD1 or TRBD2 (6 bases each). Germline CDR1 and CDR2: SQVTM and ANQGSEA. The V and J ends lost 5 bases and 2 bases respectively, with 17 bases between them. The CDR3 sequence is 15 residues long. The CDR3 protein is CSVSGGSGPTDTQYF. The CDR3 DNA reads TGCAGCGTTTCCGGGGGCAGCGGACCCACAGATACGCAGTATTTT.

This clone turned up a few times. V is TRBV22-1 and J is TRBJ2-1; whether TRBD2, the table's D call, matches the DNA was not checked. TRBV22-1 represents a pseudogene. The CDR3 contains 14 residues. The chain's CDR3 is CASRELAEHNEQFF. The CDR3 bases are TGTGCCAGCAGGGAACTAGCGGAACACAATGAGCAGTTCTTC.

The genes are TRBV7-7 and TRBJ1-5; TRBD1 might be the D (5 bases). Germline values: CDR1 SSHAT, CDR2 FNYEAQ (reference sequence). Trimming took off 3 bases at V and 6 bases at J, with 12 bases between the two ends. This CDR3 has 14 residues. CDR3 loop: CASSLGPGSQPQHF. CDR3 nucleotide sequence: TGTGCCAGCAGCTTGGGGCCCGGGTCTCAGCCCCAGCATTTT.

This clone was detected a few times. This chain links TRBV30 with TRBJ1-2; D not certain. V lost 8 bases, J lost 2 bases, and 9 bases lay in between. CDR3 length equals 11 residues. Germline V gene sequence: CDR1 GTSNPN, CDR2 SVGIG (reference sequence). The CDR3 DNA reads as TGTGCCAGAGGGTGGAACTATGGCTACACCTTC. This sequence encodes CARGWNYGYTF.

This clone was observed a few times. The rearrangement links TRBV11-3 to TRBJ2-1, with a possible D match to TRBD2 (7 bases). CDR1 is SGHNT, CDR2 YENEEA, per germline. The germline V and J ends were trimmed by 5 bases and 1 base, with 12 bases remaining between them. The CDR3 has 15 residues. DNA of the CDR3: TGTGCCAGCAGCCAACAGGGAGGGTCCTACAATGAGCAGTTCTTC. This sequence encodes CASSQQGGSYNEQFF.

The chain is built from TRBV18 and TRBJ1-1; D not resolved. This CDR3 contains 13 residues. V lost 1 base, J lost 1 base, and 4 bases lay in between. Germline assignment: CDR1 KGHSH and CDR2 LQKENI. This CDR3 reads CASSPLGNTEAFF. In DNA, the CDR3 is TGTGCCAGCTCACCACTCGGGAACACTGAAGCTTTCTTT.

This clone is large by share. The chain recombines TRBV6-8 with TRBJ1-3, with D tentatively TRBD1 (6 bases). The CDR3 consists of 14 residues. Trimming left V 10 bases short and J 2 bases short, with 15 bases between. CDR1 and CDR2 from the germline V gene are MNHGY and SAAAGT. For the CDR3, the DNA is TGTGCCATCAGACACGGGACAACTGGAAACACCATATATTTT. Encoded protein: CAIRHGTTGNTIYF.

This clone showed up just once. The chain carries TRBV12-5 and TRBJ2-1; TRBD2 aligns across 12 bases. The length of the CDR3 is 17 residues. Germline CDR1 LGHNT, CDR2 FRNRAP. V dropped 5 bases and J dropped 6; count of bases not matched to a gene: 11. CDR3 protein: CASGTTRLAGVFNEQFF. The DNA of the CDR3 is TGTGCTAGTGGTACCACACGACTAGCGGGAGTTTTCAATGAGCAGTTCTTC. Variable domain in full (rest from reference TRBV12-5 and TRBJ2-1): DARVTQTPRHKVTEMGQEVTMRCQPILGHNTVFWYRQTMMQGLELLAYFRNRAPLDDSGMPKDRFSAEMPDATLATLKIQPSEPRDSAVYFCASGTTRLAGVFNEQFFGPGTRLTVL.

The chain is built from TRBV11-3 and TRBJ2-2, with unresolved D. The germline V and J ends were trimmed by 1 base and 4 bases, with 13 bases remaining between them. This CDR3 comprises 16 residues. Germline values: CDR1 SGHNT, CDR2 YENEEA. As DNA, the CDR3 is TGTGCCAGCAGCTTAGGGGCTAGTAGGAGCACCGGGGAGCTGTTTTTT. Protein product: CASSLGASRSTGELFF.

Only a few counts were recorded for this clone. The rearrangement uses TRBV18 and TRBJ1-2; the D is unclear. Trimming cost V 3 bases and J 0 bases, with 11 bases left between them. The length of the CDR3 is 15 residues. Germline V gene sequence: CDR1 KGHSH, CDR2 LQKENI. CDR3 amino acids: CASSPSDGTNYGYTF. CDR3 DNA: TGTGCCAGCTCACCTTCGGACGGGACTAACTATGGCTACACCTTC.

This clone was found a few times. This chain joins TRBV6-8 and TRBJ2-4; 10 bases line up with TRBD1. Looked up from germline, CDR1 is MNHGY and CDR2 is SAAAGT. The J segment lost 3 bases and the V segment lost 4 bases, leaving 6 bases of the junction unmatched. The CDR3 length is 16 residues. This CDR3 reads CASSSTGGAGKNIQYF. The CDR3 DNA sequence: TGTGCCAGCAGTTCGACAGGGGGCGCCGGCAAAAACATTCAGTACTTC.

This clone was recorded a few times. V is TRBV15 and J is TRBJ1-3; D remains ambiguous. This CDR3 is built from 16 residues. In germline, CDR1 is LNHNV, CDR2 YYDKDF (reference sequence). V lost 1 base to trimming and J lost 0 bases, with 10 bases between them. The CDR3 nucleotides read TGTGCCACCAGCAGAGGTGGCAGAAACTCTGGAAACACCATATATTTT. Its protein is CATSRGGRNSGNTIYF.

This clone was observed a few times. CDR3 in amino acids: CASSLLPDQPQHF. The CDR3 bases are TGTGCCAGCAGTTTGTTACCAGATCAGCCCCAGCATTTT. V is TRBV28 and J is TRBJ1-5; D is ambiguous. The ends were cut back, 3 bases at V and 5 bases at J, with 8 bases in the middle. The CDR3 spans 13 residues. CDR1 and CDR2 from the germline V gene are MDHEN and SYDVKM.

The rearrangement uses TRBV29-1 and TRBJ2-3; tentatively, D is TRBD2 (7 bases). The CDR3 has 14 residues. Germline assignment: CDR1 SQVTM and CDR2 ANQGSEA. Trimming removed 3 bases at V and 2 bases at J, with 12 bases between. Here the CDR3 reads CSVEGGAPTDTQYF. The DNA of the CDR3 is TGCAGCGTTGAGGGGGGGGCACCCACAGATACGCAGTATTTT.

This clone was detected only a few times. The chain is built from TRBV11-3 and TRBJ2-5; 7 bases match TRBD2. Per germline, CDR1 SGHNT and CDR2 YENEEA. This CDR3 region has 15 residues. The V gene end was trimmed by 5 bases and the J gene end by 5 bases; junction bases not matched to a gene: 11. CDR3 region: CASSRNAGAHETQYF. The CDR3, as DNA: TGTGCCAGCAGCCGGAACGCGGGAGCTCATGAGACCCAGTACTTC.

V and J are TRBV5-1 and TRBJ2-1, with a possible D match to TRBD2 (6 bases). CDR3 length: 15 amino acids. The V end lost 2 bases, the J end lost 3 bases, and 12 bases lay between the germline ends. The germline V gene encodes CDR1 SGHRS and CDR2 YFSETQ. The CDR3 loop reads CASSFGTGSYNEQFF. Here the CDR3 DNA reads TGCGCCAGCAGCTTCGGGACCGGGAGCTACAATGAGCAGTTCTTC. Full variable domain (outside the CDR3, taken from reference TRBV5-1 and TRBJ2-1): KAGVTQTPRYLIKTRGQQVTLSCSPISGHRSVSWYQQTPGQGLQFLFEYFSETQRNKGNFPGRFSGRQFSNSRSEMNVSTLELGDSALYLCASSFGTGSYNEQFFGPGTRLTVL.

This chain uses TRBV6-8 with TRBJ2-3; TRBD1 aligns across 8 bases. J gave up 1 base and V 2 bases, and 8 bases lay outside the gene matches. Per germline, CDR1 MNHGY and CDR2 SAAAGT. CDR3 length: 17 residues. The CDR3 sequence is CASSYNPGGVRTDTQYF. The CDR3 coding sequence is TGTGCCAGCAGTTACAACCCAGGGGGCGTGCGCACAGATACGCAGTATTTT.

CDR3 coding DNA: TGTGCCAGCAGTTCACCTCGGACTAGCGGGAGTTACGAGCAGTACTTC. It encodes CASSSPRTSGSYEQYF. This rearrangement joins TRBV28 to TRBJ2-7; TRBD2 agrees at 13 bases. V was clipped by 4 bases and J by 4 bases; unmatched bases: 7. Germline CDR1 MDHEN, CDR2 SYDVKM. The CDR3 spans 16 residues.

The CDR3 DNA sequence: TGTGCCAGTAGTGTGACTAGCGGGAGTAGCCCAGATACGCAGTATTTT. It yields the protein CASSVTSGSSPDTQYF. This rearrangement joins TRBV19 to TRBJ2-3, with 12 bases identical to TRBD2. Germline loops: CDR1 LNHDA, CDR2 SQIVND (reference sequence). CDR3 length equals 16 residues. Trimming took 5 bases from V and 4 from J; bases not matched to a gene: 7.

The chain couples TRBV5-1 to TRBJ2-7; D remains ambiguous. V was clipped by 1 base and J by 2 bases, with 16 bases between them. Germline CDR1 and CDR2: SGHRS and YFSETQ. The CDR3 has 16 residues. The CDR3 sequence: CASSLPSDIQTYEQYF. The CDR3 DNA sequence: TGCGCCAGCAGCTTGCCATCAGACATCCAAACCTACGAGCAGTACTTC.

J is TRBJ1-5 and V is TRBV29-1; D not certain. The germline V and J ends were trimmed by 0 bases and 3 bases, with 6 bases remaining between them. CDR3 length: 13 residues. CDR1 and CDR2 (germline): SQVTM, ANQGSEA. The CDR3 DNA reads TGCAGCGTTGAAGACAGTCACAATCAGCCCCAGCATTTT. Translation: CSVEDSHNQPQHF. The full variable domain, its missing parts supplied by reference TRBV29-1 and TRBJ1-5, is SAVISQKPSRDICQRGTSLTIQCQVDSQVTMMFWYRQQPGQSLTLIATANQGSEATYESGFVIDKFPISRPNLTFSTLTVSNMSPEDSSIYLCSVEDSHNQPQHFGDGTRLSIL.

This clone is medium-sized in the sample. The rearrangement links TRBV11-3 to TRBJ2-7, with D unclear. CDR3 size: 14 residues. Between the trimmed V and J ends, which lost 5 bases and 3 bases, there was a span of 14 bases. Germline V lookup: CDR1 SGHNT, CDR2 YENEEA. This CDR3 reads CASSPQVGVYEQYF. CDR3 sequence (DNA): TGTGCCAGCAGCCCCCAGGTTGGGGTCTACGAGCAGTACTTC.